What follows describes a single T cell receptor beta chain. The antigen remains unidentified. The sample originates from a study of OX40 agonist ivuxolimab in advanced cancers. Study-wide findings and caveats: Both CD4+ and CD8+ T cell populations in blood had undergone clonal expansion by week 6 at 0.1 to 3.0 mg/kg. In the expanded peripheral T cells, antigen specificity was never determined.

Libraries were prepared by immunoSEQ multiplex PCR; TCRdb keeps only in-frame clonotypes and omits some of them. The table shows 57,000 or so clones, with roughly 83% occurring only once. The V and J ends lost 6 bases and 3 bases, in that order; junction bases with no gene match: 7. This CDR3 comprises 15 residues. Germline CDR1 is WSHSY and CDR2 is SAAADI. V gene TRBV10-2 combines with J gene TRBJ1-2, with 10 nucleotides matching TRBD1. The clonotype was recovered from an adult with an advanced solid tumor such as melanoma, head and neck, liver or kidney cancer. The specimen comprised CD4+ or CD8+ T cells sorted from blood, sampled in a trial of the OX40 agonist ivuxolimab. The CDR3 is CASRSGTGADYGYTF. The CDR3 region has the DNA TGCGCCAGCAGATCCGGGACAGGGGCAGACTATGGCTACACCTTC.